The rows below give T cell receptor beta chains drawn from one sample of a study of OX40 agonist ivuxolimab in advanced cancers. Profiling relied on immunoSEQ multiplex PCR, and the TCRdb table lists in-frame clones only, not all of them. The sample contains about 84,000 clones, 75% to 90% of which appear only once. Source: CD4+ or CD8+ T cells sorted from blood, taken in a trial of the OX40 agonist ivuxolimab. The source of these receptors is an adult with an advanced solid tumor such as melanoma, head and neck, liver or kidney cancer. The CDR3 runs from the conserved cysteine through the conserved F or W. The D gene is left open where the match is weak. Clone size is shown for a subset of rows, as once, few, many or a class of expanded clone.

j_call	v_call	d_call	clone_size	cdr3_aa	cdr3_nt
TRBJ2-1	TRBV14	TRBD2	.	CASSQDSRGGGEQFF	TGTGCCAGCAGCCAAGATTCGCGGGGGGGCGGTGAGCAGTTCTTC
TRBJ1-3	TRBV6-1	.	.	CAAEGDGNTIYF	TGTGCCGCCGAGGGGGACGGAAACACCATATATTTT
TRBJ2-7	TRBV6-6	.	.	CASSYEGRSYEQYF	TGTGCCAGCAGTTACGAGGGCCGCTCCTACGAGCAGTACTTC
TRBJ1-3	TRBV6-1	.	.	CASTVDRTGNTIYF	TGTGCCAGCACCGTCGACAGGACTGGAAACACCATATATTTT
TRBJ2-3	TRBV19	TRBD2	.	CASSIATGSGGITDTQYF	TGTGCCAGTAGTATAGCCACTGGGAGCGGGGGGATCACAGATACGCAGTATTTT
TRBJ1-4	TRBV28	.	.	CASSLLVEEKLFF	TGTGCCAGCAGTTTATTGGTTGAGGAAAAACTGTTTTTT
TRBJ1-5	TRBV18	TRBD1	.	CASSKGTATGQPQHF	TGTGCCAGCTCGAAAGGGACAGCCACGGGCCAGCCCCAGCATTTT
TRBJ1-3	TRBV30	.	.	CAWSVINGPSGNTIYF	TGTGCCTGGAGTGTAATCAACGGGCCCTCTGGAAACACCATATATTTT
TRBJ2-7	TRBV7-8	.	.	CASSLELGRTTYEQYF	TGTGCCAGCAGCTTAGAGTTGGGCAGGACCACCTACGAGCAGTACTTC
TRBJ1-2	TRBV6-6	.	.	CASSYSDSSNTYGYTF	TGTGCCAGCAGTTACTCGGACAGCTCGAATACCTATGGCTACACCTTC
TRBJ2-2	TRBV7-2	TRBD1	.	CASSGTGGWTGELFF	TGTGCCAGCAGCGGAACAGGGGGCTGGACCGGGGAGCTGTTTTTT
TRBJ1-5	TRBV6-6	.	.	CASSYSSQFSNQPQHF	TGTGCCAGCAGTTACTCAAGCCAGTTTAGCAATCAGCCCCAGCATTTT
TRBJ2-1	TRBV10-1	TRBD1	once	CASSPGTGGYNEQFF	TGCGCCAGCAGTCCCGGGACAGGGGGCTACAATGAGCAGTTCTTC
TRBJ1-2	TRBV27	TRBD1	once	CASSSSTGGPTNYGYTF	TGTGCCAGCAGTTCCTCGACAGGGGGTCCTACTAACTATGGCTACACCTTC
TRBJ1-4	TRBV27	TRBD1	.	CASSPRDRPNEKLFF	TGTGCCAGCAGCCCAAGGGACAGGCCTAATGAAAAACTGTTTTTT
TRBJ2-3	TRBV5-8	.	.	CASSLVPSTDTQYF	TGTGCCAGCAGCTTGGTACCTAGCACAGATACGCAGTATTTT
TRBJ2-4	TRBV4-3	.	.	CASSPAQGKNIQYF	TGCGCCAGCAGCCCTGCGCAGGGGAAAAACATTCAGTACTTC
TRBJ2-3	TRBV5-5	.	.	CASSLKGPGSQYF	TGTGCCAGCAGCTTGAAGGGACCCGGATCGCAGTATTTT
TRBJ1-5	TRBV5-8	.	.	CASSLVGQPQHF	TGTGCCAGCAGCTTGGTCGGCCAGCCCCAGCATTTT
TRBJ2-1	TRBV29-1	.	.	CSVEEYGNEQFF	TGCAGCGTTGAAGAGTATGGCAATGAGCAGTTCTTC
TRBJ2-1	TRBV7-8	.	once	CASSLARASNEQFF	TGTGCCAGCAGCTTAGCGCGAGCCAGCAATGAGCAGTTCTTC
TRBJ1-2	TRBV18	TRBD1	.	CASSLWDRGMYGYTF	TGTGCCAGCTCACTTTGGGACAGGGGGATGTATGGCTACACCTTC
TRBJ1-1	TRBV11-1	.	.	CASSFKIGTEAFF	TGTGCCAGCAGCTTTAAAATAGGCACTGAAGCTTTCTTT
TRBJ2-3	TRBV4-3	TRBD1	.	CASSPRPTGSTDTQYF	TGCGCCAGCAGCCCCCGCCCGACAGGGAGCACAGATACGCAGTATTTT
TRBJ2-3	TRBV6-4	TRBD2	.	CASSVRTSGVYTDTQYF	TGTGCCAGCAGTGTTCGGACTAGCGGGGTGTACACAGATACGCAGTATTTT
TRBJ2-5	TRBV5-4	.	.	CASAAGLHGETQYF	TGTGCCAGCGCCGCCGGGTTGCACGGGGAGACCCAGTACTTC
TRBJ1-5	TRBV19	.	.	CASSVRGGLDQPQHF	TGTGCCAGTAGTGTTCGGGGGGGACTCGATCAGCCCCAGCATTTT
TRBJ1-3	TRBV28	.	.	CASSSGSSGNTIYF	TGTGCCAGCAGTTCAGGCAGCTCTGGAAACACCATATATTTT
TRBJ2-5	TRBV27	.	.	CASSRRETQYF	TGTGCCAGCAGTCGACGTGAGACCCAGTACTTC
TRBJ1-2	TRBV6-5	TRBD1	.	CASSLDRDNYGYTF	TGTGCCAGCAGCTTGGACAGGGATAACTATGGCTACACCTTC
TRBJ2-3	TRBV29-1	TRBD2	once	CSGLLAGYTDTQYF	TGCAGCGGCCTACTAGCGGGGTACACAGATACGCAGTATTTT
TRBJ2-1	TRBV2	TRBD2	.	CASREAGAYNEQFF	TGTGCCAGCAGGGAAGCGGGGGCCTACAATGAGCAGTTCTTC
TRBJ2-5	TRBV5-1	.	.	CASSLGPQETQYF	TGCGCCAGCAGCTTGGGGCCCCAAGAGACCCAGTACTTC
TRBJ1-5	TRBV7-9	.	.	CASSLLSNQPQHF	TGTGCCAGCAGCCTACTTAGCAATCAGCCCCAGCATTTT
TRBJ2-1	TRBV9	.	.	CASSVTGGSYNEQFF	TGTGCCAGCAGCGTAACCGGGGGCTCCTACAATGAGCAGTTCTTC
TRBJ1-2	TRBV7-9	.	.	CASSLDQGWDGYTF	TGTGCCAGCAGCTTAGATCAGGGTTGGGATGGCTACACCTTC
TRBJ1-5	TRBV7-3	.	.	CASSLSTLQPQHF	TGTGCCAGCAGCTTATCTACGCTTCAGCCCCAGCATTTT
TRBJ2-2	TRBV7-2	TRBD2	.	CASSPGGGGNTGELFF	TGTGCCAGCAGCCCGGGCGGCGGGGGGAACACCGGGGAGCTGTTTTTT
TRBJ2-1	TRBV5-4	.	once	CASSLGQSSYNEQFF	TGTGCCAGCAGCTTAGGACAAAGCTCCTACAATGAGCAGTTCTTC
TRBJ2-2	TRBV6-5	.	.	CASRRAGATGELFF	TGTGCCAGCAGGAGGGCAGGGGCTACCGGGGAGCTGTTTTTT
TRBJ1-1	TRBV10-3	.	few	CASTGTSNTEAFF	TGTGCCAGCACCGGGACCTCGAACACTGAAGCTTTCTTT
TRBJ1-2	TRBV29-1	.	.	CSGGANYGYTF	TGCAGCGGTGGAGCTAACTATGGCTACACCTTC
TRBJ1-2	TRBV25-1	.	few	CASREGNYGYTF	TGTGCCAGCAGGGAGGGGAACTATGGCTACACCTTC
TRBJ2-1	TRBV5-1	.	.	CASSPEAGFLGEQFF	TGCGCCAGCAGCCCTGAGGCAGGGTTCCTGGGAGAGCAGTTCTTC
TRBJ1-2	TRBV28	.	.	CASSSPGTSSPLYGYTF	TGTGCCAGCAGTTCGCCCGGGACATCCTCCCCTCTTTATGGCTACACCTTC
TRBJ1-1	TRBV2	.	.	CASSGGVGTEAFF	TGTGCCAGCAGTGGGGGCGTGGGGACTGAAGCTTTCTTT
TRBJ2-7	TRBV11-1	.	few	CASSLGIPTPSEQYF	TGTGCCAGCAGCTTGGGAATCCCCACCCCCAGCGAGCAGTACTTC
TRBJ2-1	TRBV18	.	few	CASSPQQENNEQFF	TGTGCCAGCTCACCGCAACAGGAAAACAATGAGCAGTTCTTC
TRBJ1-3	TRBV28	TRBD1	.	CASSSTGGKAYTIYF	TGTGCCAGCAGTTCCACAGGGGGCAAAGCTTACACCATATATTTT
TRBJ1-2	TRBV19	.	.	CASSLGGTGPNYGYTF	TGTGCCAGTAGTCTAGGCGGGACGGGACCCAACTATGGCTACACCTTC
TRBJ1-2	TRBV30	TRBD1	.	CAWSVQGSYGYTF	TGTGCCTGGAGTGTACAGGGGAGCTATGGCTACACCTTC
TRBJ1-5	TRBV4-1	.	.	CASSQGAGGINQPQHF	TGCGCCAGCAGCCAAGGGGCTGGCGGGATTAATCAGCCCCAGCATTTT
TRBJ1-4	TRBV5-1	.	.	CASSLFGSDEKLFF	TGCGCCAGCAGCTTGTTCGGTTCGGATGAAAAACTGTTTTTT
TRBJ2-3	TRBV5-4	.	.	CASSLIGDSSNTQYF	TGTGCCAGCAGCTTAATTGGTGACAGTTCTAATACGCAGTATTTT